A selection of T cell receptor beta chains follows, all from one sample in a study of identical twins. TCRdb re-called the 5' RACE reads with MiXCR, one entry per CDR3 protein. The table shows some 1,700,000 distinct CDR3 sequences, with about 32% occurring only once. Sequenced material: cord blood. These receptors were collected from a newborn girl in good health. Each CDR3 is given with its conserved first and last residue. Each record gives: V gene, D gene, clone size, J gene, CDR3 DNA, CDR3 protein. D genes are given only for firm matches. The size field is filled for only some rows; it gives once, few, many or a size class.

TRBV20-1	TRBD2	NA	TRBJ2-5	TGCAGTGCTAGTGGGCTAGCGGTAGAGACCCAGTACTTC	CSASGLAVETQYF
TRBV19	TRBD1	few	TRBJ2-7	TGTGCCAGTAGTATGAGGGGACAGGCCTACGAGCAGTACTTC	CASSMRGQAYEQYF
TRBV13	TRBD1	NA	TRBJ1-6	TGTGCCAGCAGCCATAGGGACAGGGGGCCTACCAGTCACCCTTACTCCTATAATTCACCCCTCCACTTT	CASSHRDRGPTSHPYSYNSPLHF
TRBV6-6	NA	NA	TRBJ1-1	TGTGCCAGCAGTTACTCGAGGGGTTTGGCGGGGGCAGCTTTCTTT	CASSYSRGLAGAAFF
TRBV7-2	NA	few	TRBJ1-4	TGTGCCAGCAGCTTAGTTTGGGGGCTTAATGAAAAACTGTTTTTT	CASSLVWGLNEKLFF
TRBV7-8	TRBD2	many	TRBJ2-1	TGTGCCAGCAGCTTAGTTGCTAGCGGGATAGGGAATGAGCAGTTCTTC	CASSLVASGIGNEQFF
TRBV27	NA	NA	TRBJ2-7	TGTGCCAGCAGTTTTCTGGGAACTCACGAGCAGTACTTC	CASSFLGTHEQYF
TRBV10-3	TRBD2	few	TRBJ2-7	TGTGCCATCAGTGATCCGGGACTAGGGGACTCCTACGAGCAGTACTTC	CAISDPGLGDSYEQYF
TRBV5-1	NA	many	TRBJ1-2	TGCGCCAGCAGCTTCCAGGGAGATGGCTACACCTTC	CASSFQGDGYTF
TRBV7-2	NA	many	TRBJ2-1	TGTGCCAGCAGCCTAACTAGCCTCTTAATGAAACGCAATGAGCAGTTCTTC	CASSLTSLLMKRNEQFF
TRBV10-3	NA	NA	TRBJ1-5	TGTGCCATCAGTGACGAACCTCGTGGGGTTAGCAATCAGCCCCAGCATTTT	CAISDEPRGVSNQPQHF
TRBV3-1	TRBD1	few	TRBJ2-3	TGTGCCAGCAGCCGGGGACAGCCAACAGATACGCAGTATTTT	CASSRGQPTDTQYF
TRBV10-2	TRBD1	many	TRBJ1-1	TGTGCCAGCAGTCATGACAGGGTGAACACTGAAGCTTTCTTT	CASSHDRVNTEAFF
TRBV20-1	TRBD1	NA	TRBJ2-1	TGCAGTGCTAGAGATCGACAGGGGGCAGGCCCCCCCTACAATGAGCAGTTCTTC	CSARDRQGAGPPYNEQFF
TRBV20-1	TRBD1	NA	TRBJ1-4	TGCAGTGCCCGGACAGGGGGCTTAGAAAAACTGTTTTTT	CSARTGGLEKLFF
TRBV28	TRBD2	NA	TRBJ2-5	TGTGCCACCAGGACTAGCGGGAGTAGTAGGCATGAGCAGTACTTC	CATRTSGSSRHEQYF
TRBV11-2	TRBD1	NA	TRBJ2-5	TGTGCCAGCAGCTTGGTGGGAATGGACAGGGGCGAGACCCAGTACTTC	CASSLVGMDRGETQYF
TRBV28	NA	NA	TRBJ2-1	TGTGCCAGCAGTCCCCCCGGACAGTTCCGAAAGTTCTTC	CASSPPGQFRKFF
TRBV5-1	NA	NA	TRBJ2-1	TGCGCCAGCAGCCGAACCACAACCAACTCCTACAGTGAGCAGTTCTTC	CASSRTTTNSYSEQFF
TRBV20-1	NA	NA	TRBJ1-5	TGCAGTGCTGGGAGGGCTGGAGGTCAGCCCCAGCATTTT	CSAGRAGGQPQHF
TRBV28	TRBD2	many	TRBJ2-7	TGTGCCAGCAGTTTAAGCGGGAGGGCCTACGAGCAGTACTTC	CASSLSGRAYEQYF
TRBV20-1	TRBD2	few	TRBJ2-1	TGCAGTGCTAGAGATATCGGGACTAGCGGAAATGAGCAGTTCTTC	CSARDIGTSGNEQFF
TRBV15	NA	NA	TRBJ2-1	TGTGCCACCAGCAGAGATTCCAATGAGCAGTTCTTC	CATSRDSNEQFF
TRBV14	NA	NA	TRBJ2-7	TGTGCCAGCAGCCAAGTGTTCAACTACGAGCAGTACTTC	CASSQVFNYEQYF
TRBV7-9	NA	NA	TRBJ2-3	TGTGCCAGCAGCTTAAGAGTACGACTAGAAAGCACAGATACGCAGTATTTT	CASSLRVRLESTDTQYF